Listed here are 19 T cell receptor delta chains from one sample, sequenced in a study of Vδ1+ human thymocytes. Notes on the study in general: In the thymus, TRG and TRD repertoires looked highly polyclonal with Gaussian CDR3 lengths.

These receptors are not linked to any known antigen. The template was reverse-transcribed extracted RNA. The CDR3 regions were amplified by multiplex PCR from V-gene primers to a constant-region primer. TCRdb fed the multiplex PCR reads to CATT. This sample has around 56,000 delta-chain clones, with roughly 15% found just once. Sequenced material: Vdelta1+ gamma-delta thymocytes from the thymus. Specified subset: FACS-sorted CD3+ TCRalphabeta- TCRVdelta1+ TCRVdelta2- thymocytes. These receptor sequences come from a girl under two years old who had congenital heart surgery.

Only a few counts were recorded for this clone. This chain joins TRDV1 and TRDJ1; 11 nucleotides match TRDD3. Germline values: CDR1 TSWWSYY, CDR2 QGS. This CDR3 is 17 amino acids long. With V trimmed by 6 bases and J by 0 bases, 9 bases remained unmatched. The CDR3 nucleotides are TGTGCTCTTGGCGAAATCCTACTGGGGGATAACACCGATAAACTCATCTTT. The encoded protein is CALGEILLGDNTDKLIF.

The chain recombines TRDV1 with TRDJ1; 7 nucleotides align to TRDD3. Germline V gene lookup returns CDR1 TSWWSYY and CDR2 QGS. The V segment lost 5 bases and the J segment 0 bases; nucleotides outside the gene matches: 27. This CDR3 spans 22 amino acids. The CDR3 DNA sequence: TGTGCTCTTGGGTCCGGGGGCGGGGTCTGGGGGCCCCAAAACCCGTACACCGATAAACTCATCTTT. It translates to CALGSGGGVWGPQNPYTDKLIF.

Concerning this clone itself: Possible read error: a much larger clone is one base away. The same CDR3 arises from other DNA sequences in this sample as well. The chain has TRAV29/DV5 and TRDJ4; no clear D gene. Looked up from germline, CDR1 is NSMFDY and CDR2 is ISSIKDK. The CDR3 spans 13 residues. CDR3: CAASDDPTRPLIF. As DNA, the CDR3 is TGTGCAGCAAGCGACGATCCAACCAGACCCCTGATCTTC.

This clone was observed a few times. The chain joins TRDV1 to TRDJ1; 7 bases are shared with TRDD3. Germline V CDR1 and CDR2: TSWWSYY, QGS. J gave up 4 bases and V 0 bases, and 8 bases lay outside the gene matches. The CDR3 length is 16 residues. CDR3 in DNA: TGTGCTCTTGGGGAACTAATCCGGGATACAGACGATAAACTCATCTTT. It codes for CALGELIRDTDDKLIF.

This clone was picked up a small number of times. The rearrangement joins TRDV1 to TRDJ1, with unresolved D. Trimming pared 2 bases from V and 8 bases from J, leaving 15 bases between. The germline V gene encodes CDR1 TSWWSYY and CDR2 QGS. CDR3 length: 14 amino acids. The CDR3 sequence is CALGEYPVGRKLIF. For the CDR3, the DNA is TGTGCTCTTGGGGAATATCCGGTTGGGAGGAAACTCATCTTT.

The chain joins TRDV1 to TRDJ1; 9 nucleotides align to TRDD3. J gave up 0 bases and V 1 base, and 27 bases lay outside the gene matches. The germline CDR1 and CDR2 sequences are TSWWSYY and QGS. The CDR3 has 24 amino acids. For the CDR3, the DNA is TGTGCTCTTGGGGAACCCCTGCCCTCACCCAGAAAAGCTGGGGATACGCCGTACACCGATAAACTCATCTTT. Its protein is CALGEPLPSPRKAGDTPYTDKLIF.

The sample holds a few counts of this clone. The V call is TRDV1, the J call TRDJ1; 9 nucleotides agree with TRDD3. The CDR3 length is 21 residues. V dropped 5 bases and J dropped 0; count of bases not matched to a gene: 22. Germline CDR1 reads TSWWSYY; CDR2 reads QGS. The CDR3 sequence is CALGTTKSPLLGEGDTDKLIF. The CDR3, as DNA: TGTGCTCTTGGGACCACTAAGAGCCCCCTACTGGGGGAGGGGGACACCGATAAACTCATCTTT.

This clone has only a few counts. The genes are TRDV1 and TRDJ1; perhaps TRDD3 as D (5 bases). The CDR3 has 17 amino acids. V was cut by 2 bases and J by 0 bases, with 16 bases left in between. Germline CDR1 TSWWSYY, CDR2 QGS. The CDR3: CALGESRGYPYTDKLIF. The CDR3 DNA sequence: TGTGCTCTTGGGGAATCGCGGGGGTACCCCTACACCGATAAACTCATCTTT.

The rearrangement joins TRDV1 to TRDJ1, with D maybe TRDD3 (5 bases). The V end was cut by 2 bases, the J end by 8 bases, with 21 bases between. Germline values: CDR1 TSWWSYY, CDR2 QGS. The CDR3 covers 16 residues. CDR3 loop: CALGESSRDEGVKLIF. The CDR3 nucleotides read TGTGCTCTTGGGGAAAGCTCCCGGGACGAGGGGGTGAAACTCATCTTT.

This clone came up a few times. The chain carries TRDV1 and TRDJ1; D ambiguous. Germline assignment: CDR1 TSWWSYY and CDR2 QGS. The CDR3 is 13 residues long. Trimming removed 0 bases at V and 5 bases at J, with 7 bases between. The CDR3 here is CALGELRTDKLIF. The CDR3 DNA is TGTGCTCTTGGGGAACTCCGTACGGATAAACTCATCTTT.

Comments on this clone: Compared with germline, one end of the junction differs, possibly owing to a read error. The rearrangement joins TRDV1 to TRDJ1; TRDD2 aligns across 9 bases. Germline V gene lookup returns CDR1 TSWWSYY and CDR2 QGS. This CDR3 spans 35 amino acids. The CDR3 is CAFGDLHAFLQQHQHLHRSGGPDPPTRTYTDKLIF. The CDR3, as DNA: TGTGCTTTTGGGGATCTCCACGCCTTCCTACAACAACACCAACATCTGCACAGAAGCGGTGGCCCGGACCCCCCGACGAGGACGTACACCGATAAACTCATCTTT.

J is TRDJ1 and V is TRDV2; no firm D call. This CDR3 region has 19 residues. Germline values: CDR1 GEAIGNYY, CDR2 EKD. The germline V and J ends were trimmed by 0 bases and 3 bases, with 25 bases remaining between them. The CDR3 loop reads CACDTLYYSTSKYADKLIF. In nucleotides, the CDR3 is TGTGCCTGTGACACCTTGTACTACTCCACCTCGAAGTACGCCGATAAACTCATCTTT.

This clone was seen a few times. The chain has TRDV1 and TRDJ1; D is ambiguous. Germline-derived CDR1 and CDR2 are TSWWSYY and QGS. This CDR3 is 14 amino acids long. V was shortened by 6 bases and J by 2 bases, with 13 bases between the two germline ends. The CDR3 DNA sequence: TGTGCTCTTGGCCGGAGATTGAAAACCGATAAACTCATCTTT. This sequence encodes CALGRRLKTDKLIF.

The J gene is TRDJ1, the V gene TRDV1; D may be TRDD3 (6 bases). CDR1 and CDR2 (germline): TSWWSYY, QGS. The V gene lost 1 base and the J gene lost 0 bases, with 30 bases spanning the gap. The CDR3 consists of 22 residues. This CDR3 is CALGERNLVLAEGILYTDKLIF. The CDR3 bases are TGTGCTCTTGGGGAACGCAACCTGGTTCTGGCAGAGGGGATCCTGTACACCGATAAACTCATCTTT.

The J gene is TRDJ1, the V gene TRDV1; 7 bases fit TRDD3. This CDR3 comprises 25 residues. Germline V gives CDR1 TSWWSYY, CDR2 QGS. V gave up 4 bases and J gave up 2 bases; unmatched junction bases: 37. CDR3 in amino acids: CALGALTSGDHEGPYWGPGTDKLIF. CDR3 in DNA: TGTGCTCTTGGGGCCCTTACCTCGGGAGACCATGAGGGGCCGTACTGGGGACCAGGGACCGATAAACTCATCTTT.

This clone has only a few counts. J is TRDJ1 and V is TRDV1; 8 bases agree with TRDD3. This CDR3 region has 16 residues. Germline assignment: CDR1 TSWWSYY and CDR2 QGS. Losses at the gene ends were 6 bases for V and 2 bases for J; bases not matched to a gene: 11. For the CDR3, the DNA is TGTGCTCTTGGCTCAGGGGACTACTGGGGGACCGATAAACTCATCTTT. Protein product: CALGSGDYWGTDKLIF.

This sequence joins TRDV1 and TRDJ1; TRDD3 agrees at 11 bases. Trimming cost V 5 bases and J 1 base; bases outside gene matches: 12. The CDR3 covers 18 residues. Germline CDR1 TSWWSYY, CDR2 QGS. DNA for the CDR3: TGTGCTCTTGGGTTTTGGGGGATACGCGCTCCGGGCACCGATAAACTCATCTTT. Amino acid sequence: CALGFWGIRAPGTDKLIF.

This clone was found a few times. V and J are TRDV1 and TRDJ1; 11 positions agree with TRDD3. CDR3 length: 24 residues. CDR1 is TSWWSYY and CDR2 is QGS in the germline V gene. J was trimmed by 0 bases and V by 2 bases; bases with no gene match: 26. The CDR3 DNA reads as TGTGCTCTTGGGGAAAAATCCTCCCCTTGGGGGCCTAACTGGGGGATAGTAGACACCGATAAACTCATCTTT. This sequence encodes CALGEKSSPWGPNWGIVDTDKLIF.

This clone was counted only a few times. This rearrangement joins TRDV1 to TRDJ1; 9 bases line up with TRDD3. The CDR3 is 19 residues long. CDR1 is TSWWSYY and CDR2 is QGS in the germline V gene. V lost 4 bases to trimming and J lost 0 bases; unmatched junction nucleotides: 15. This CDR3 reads CALGGTFSGGYRYTDKLIF. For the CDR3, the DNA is TGTGCTCTTGGGGGGACCTTCTCCGGGGGATACCGGTACACCGATAAACTCATCTTT.